Following are 27 T cell receptor beta chains from one sample sequenced in a study of shared clonotypes between healthy human individuals. Profiling relied on immunoSEQ multiplex PCR, and the TCRdb table lists in-frame clones only, not all of them. The sample holds about 2.4 million clones, approximately 92% seen once. Material for sequencing was naive CD4+ T cells sorted from blood. Subset defined: CD45RA+ positively selected. The receptor source for this set is a man between 18 and 35 years old in good health.

This clone was seen just once. This chain links TRBV6-1 with TRBJ1-4; 7 bases fit TRBD1. CDR3 length: 15 residues. J lost 11 bases, V lost 4 bases, and 13 bases had no gene match. Germline CDR1 MNHNS, CDR2 SASEGT. Here the CDR3 DNA reads TGTGCCAGCAGTGCGGTGACAGGGAAAGTGAGGAAACTGTTTTTT. Protein product: CASSAVTGKVRKLFF.

The chain has TRBV11-2 and TRBJ2-7; a possible D gene is TRBD2 (7 bases). V shed 1 base and J shed 5 bases, with 12 bases lying between them. From germline, CDR1 is SGHAT and CDR2 FQNNGV. The CDR3 sequence is 14 residues long. The CDR3 nucleotides are TGTGCCAGCAGCTTAGTGTCCGGGGGGCACGAGCAGTACTTC. Translating gives CASSLVSGGHEQYF.

The chain links TRBV7-9 to TRBJ2-1, with 8 bases lining up with TRBD1. The germline V gene encodes CDR1 SEHNR and CDR2 FQNEAQ (reference sequence). The V and J ends lost 5 bases and 3 bases, in that order; junction bases with no gene match: 12. The CDR3 totals 17 residues. The CDR3 loop is CASSVHTGTGFYNEQFF. Written as DNA, the CDR3 is TGTGCCAGCAGCGTCCATACCGGGACAGGTTTCTACAATGAGCAGTTCTTC.

The chain couples TRBV30 to TRBJ2-1; D is possibly TRBD2 (6 bases). Trimming removed 3 bases at V and 5 bases at J, with 17 bases between. The CDR3 spans 15 residues. From germline, CDR1 is GTSNPN and CDR2 SVGIG (reference sequence). In DNA form, the CDR3 reads TGTGCCTGGAGCCGATTTACCGCGGGAAACAATGAGCAGTTCTTC. It is translated as CAWSRFTAGNNEQFF.

V is TRBV25-1 and J is TRBJ2-5; D possibly corresponds to TRBD2 (6 bases). Trimming cost V 8 bases and J 7 bases, with 14 bases left between them. Germline loops: CDR1 MGHDK, CDR2 SYGVNS. The CDR3 is 12 residues long. The CDR3 here is CASSPSRGTQYF. DNA for the CDR3: TGTGCCAGCTCCCCTTCGCGGGGGACCCAGTACTTC.

The V gene is TRBV5-1, the J gene TRBJ2-2; D might be TRBD1 (5 bases). V was shortened by 1 base and J by 4 bases, with 8 bases between the two germline ends. CDR3 length: 14 amino acids. The germline V gene has CDR1 SGHRS and CDR2 YFSETQ. CDR3 DNA: TGCGCCAGCAGCTTGCTCGACAGCACCGGGGAGCTGTTTTTT. Its translation is CASSLLDSTGELFF.

V gene TRBV5-1 combines with J gene TRBJ1-2, with D tentatively TRBD1 (5 bases). Trimming took 3 bases from V and 5 from J, leaving 17 bases between them. Germline V gene lookup returns CDR1 SGHRS and CDR2 YFSETQ. The CDR3 sequence is 15 residues long. This CDR3 is CASSSPGTEVYGYTF. CDR3 DNA: TGCGCCAGCAGCTCGCCCGGGACGGAGGTTTATGGCTACACCTTC.

V is TRBV6-5 and J is TRBJ2-1, with 9 nucleotides matching TRBD2. The CDR3 consists of 15 residues. J lost 3 bases, V lost 5 bases, and 5 bases had no gene match. Germline V CDR1 and CDR2: MNHEY, SVGAGI. CDR3 DNA: TGTGCCAGCAGTCCGCGGGGGGGCGTCTACAATGAGCAGTTCTTC. Amino acid sequence: CASSPRGGVYNEQFF.

The J gene is TRBJ2-1, the V gene TRBV11-2, with 14 bases aligning to TRBD2. With 1 base clipped from V and 8 bases from J, the junction kept 4 bases outside the gene matches. This CDR3 has 16 amino acids. CDR1 is SGHAT and CDR2 is FQNNGV in the germline V gene. The CDR3 reads CASSLGGLAGVHEQFF. In nucleotides, the CDR3 is TGTGCCAGCAGCTTAGGGGGACTAGCGGGAGTTCATGAGCAGTTCTTC.

The chain carries TRBV19 and TRBJ2-7; the D is unclear. This CDR3 region has 14 residues. V was pared by 5 bases and J by 2 bases, with 13 bases between. CDR1 LNHDA and CDR2 SQIVND come from the germline V gene (reference sequence). The CDR3, as DNA: TGTGCCAGTAGTGTCGGGTACCGGACCTACGAGCAGTACTTC. Its protein is CASSVGYRTYEQYF.

The chain combines TRBV10-3 with TRBJ1-1, with D unresolved. From germline, CDR1 is ENHRY and CDR2 SYGVKD. V lost 2 bases and J 3 bases, leaving 10 bases between the germline ends. CDR3 length: 14 amino acids. The CDR3 region is CAISEEGWDTEAFF. CDR3 in DNA: TGTGCCATCAGTGAGGAGGGATGGGACACTGAAGCTTTCTTT.

The chain carries TRBV30 and TRBJ1-2, with TRBD1 identical over 9 bases. Losses at the gene ends were 8 bases for V and 2 bases for J; bases not matched to a gene: 3. Germline V gene sequence: CDR1 GTSNPN, CDR2 SVGIG (reference sequence). This CDR3 is 12 amino acids long. CDR3 sequence reads: CAGDRANYGYTF. The DNA for the CDR3 is TGTGCCGGGGACAGGGCCAACTATGGCTACACCTTC. The full variable domain, completed using reference TRBV30 and TRBJ1-2, is SQTIHQWPATLVQPVGSPLSLECTVEGTSNPNLYWYRQAAGRGLQLLFYSVGIGQISSEVPQNLSASRPQDRQFILSSKKLLLSDSGFYLCAGDRANYGYTFGSGTRLTVV.

V and J are TRBV11-2 and TRBJ2-7, with 9 bases lining up with TRBD2. V dropped 0 bases and J dropped 1; count of bases not matched to a gene: 1. The V gene's germline CDR1 is SGHAT and CDR2 FQNNGV. This CDR3 is 15 amino acids long. The CDR3, as DNA: TGTGCCAGCAGCTTAGATAGCGGGAGTTCCTACGAGCAGTACTTC. Protein: CASSLDSGSSYEQYF.

V and J are TRBV6-1 and TRBJ2-7, with 7 bases lining up with TRBD1. There are 15 residues in the CDR3. Losses at the gene ends were 7 bases for V and 2 bases for J; bases not matched to a gene: 11. Germline V gene lookup returns CDR1 MNHNS and CDR2 SASEGT. The CDR3 region has the DNA TGTGCCAGCACCGAAGGGGCACAGGGGACCTACGAGCAGTACTTC. Translating gives CASTEGAQGTYEQYF.

The chain carries TRBV6-4 and TRBJ2-7; D is ambiguous. Germline lookup yields CDR1 MRHNA and CDR2 SNTAGT. V was cut by 2 bases and J by 1 base, with 18 bases left in between. CDR3 length: 17 residues. The CDR3 region is CASSDPILGVCSYEQYF. The CDR3 region has the DNA TGTGCCAGCAGTGACCCCATTCTTGGGGTTTGTTCCTACGAGCAGTACTTC.

J is TRBJ2-2 and V is TRBV27, with D uncertain. CDR1 and CDR2 (germline): MNHEY, SMNVEV (reference sequence). The CDR3 extends over 15 amino acids. Trimming removed 0 bases from V and 1 base from J, with 6 bases in between. The DNA of the CDR3 is TGTGCCAGCAGTTTATCTTGGAGGAACACCGGGGAGCTGTTTTTT. Its translation: CASSLSWRNTGELFF.

The chain is built from TRBV2 and TRBJ2-1, with 10 nucleotides matching TRBD2. CDR1 and CDR2 (germline): SNHLY, FYNNEI. V lost 5 bases, J lost 5 bases, and 6 bases stayed unmatched. This CDR3 comprises 15 residues. This CDR3 is CASSSGGAQNNEQFF. CDR3 sequence (DNA): TGTGCCAGCAGTAGCGGGGGGGCTCAGAACAATGAGCAGTTCTTC.

V and J are TRBV4-1 and TRBJ2-7; no clear D gene. V shed 1 base and J shed 3 bases, with 16 bases lying between them. There are 16 residues in the CDR3. Per the germline V gene, CDR1 is MGHRA and CDR2 is YSYEKL. CDR3 sequence reads: CASSQVTDWAGYEQYF. The CDR3 nucleotides read TGCGCCAGCAGCCAAGTTACAGATTGGGCTGGCTACGAGCAGTACTTC.

V usage is TRBV7-9 and J usage is TRBJ1-2, with TRBD1 matching over 7 bases. The length of the CDR3 is 14 residues. CDR1 is SEHNR and CDR2 is FQNEAQ in the germline V gene (reference sequence). Trimming cost V 1 base and J 11 bases; bases outside gene matches: 10. The CDR3 coding sequence is TGTGCCAGCAGCTTAGGGGACAGCTATATGGATTACACCTTC. Protein sequence: CASSLGDSYMDYTF. Looking up the rest from reference TRBV7-9 and TRBJ1-2 gives the full variable domain: DTGVSQNPRHKITKRGQNVTFRCDPISEHNRLYWYRQTLGQGPEFLTYFQNEAQLEKSRLLSDRFSAERPKGSFSTLEIQRTEQGDSAMYLCASSLGDSYMDYTFGSGTRLTVV.

This clone has just one count. This chain links TRBV5-4 with TRBJ1-4, with D uncertain. Trimming stripped 0 bases from V and 3 bases from J, with 6 bases between. The CDR3 contains 14 residues. The V gene's germline CDR1 is SGHNT and CDR2 YYREEE (reference sequence). The CDR3 coding sequence is TGTGCCAGCAGCTTGGGCAACGCTAATGAAAAACTGTTTTTT. Translation gives CASSLGNANEKLFF.

The J gene is TRBJ1-3, the V gene TRBV2, with 8 nucleotides matching TRBD1. V was clipped by 4 bases and J by 3 bases; unmatched bases: 5. Germline lookup yields CDR1 SNHLY and CDR2 FYNNEI. The CDR3 loop spans 15 amino acids. The CDR3 sequence: CASSVQGGGGNTIYF. Here the CDR3 DNA reads TGTGCCAGCAGTGTACAGGGGGGCGGTGGAAACACCATATATTTT. The complete variable domain, with remaining parts taken from reference TRBV2 and TRBJ1-3, reads EPEVTQTPSHQVTQMGQEVILRCVPISNHLYFYWYRQILGQKVEFLVSFYNNEISEKSEIFDDQFSVERPDGSNFTLKIRSTKLEDSAMYFCASSVQGGGGNTIYFGEGSWLTVV.

The rearrangement joins TRBV6-5 to TRBJ2-3; 7 nucleotides match TRBD2. This CDR3 spans 15 amino acids. Per the germline V gene, CDR1 is MNHEY and CDR2 is SVGAGI. With V trimmed by 8 bases and J by 3 bases, 11 bases remained unmatched. The CDR3 DNA follows: TGTGCCAGCCGAAGGTGGGCTAGCGGAACAGATACGCAGTATTTT. It codes for CASRRWASGTDTQYF.

This clone has a single count. CDR3 in amino acids: CASSPWAGDTGELFF. DNA of the CDR3: TGTGCCAGCAGTCCGTGGGCGGGAGACACCGGGGAGCTGTTTTTT. V is TRBV2 and J is TRBJ2-2; TRBD2 matches at 7 bases. The germline CDR1 and CDR2 sequences are SNHLY and FYNNEI. V shed 5 bases and J 3 bases; nucleotides not matched to a gene: 6. This CDR3 has 15 amino acids.

J is TRBJ1-4 and V is TRBV6-5, with TRBD1 matching over 11 bases. This CDR3 contains 15 residues. The V gene's germline CDR1 is MNHEY and CDR2 SVGAGI. Trimming took 4 bases from V and 8 from J; bases not matched to a gene: 6. The CDR3 spells CASSSPGQGVEKLFF. The CDR3, as DNA: TGTGCCAGCAGTTCACCGGGACAGGGGGTAGAAAAACTGTTTTTT.

The genes are TRBV6-6 and TRBJ1-5, with 9 bases matching TRBD1. V was clipped by 6 bases and J by 6 bases; unmatched bases: 9. Germline CDR1 and CDR2: MNHNY and SVGAGI (reference sequence). This CDR3 has 15 residues. The CDR3 loop is CASRQGALDTQPQHF. The CDR3 region has the DNA TGTGCCAGCAGACAGGGGGCCCTAGATACTCAGCCCCAGCATTTT.

The chain's CDR3 is CASSGLRGSYEQYF. DNA for the CDR3: TGTGCCAGCAGTGGTTTGAGAGGCTCCTACGAGCAGTACTTC. The rearrangement links TRBV25-1 to TRBJ2-7; the D is unclear. CDR1 MGHDK and CDR2 SYGVNS come from the germline V gene. The V end lost 4 bases, the J end lost 0 bases, and 10 bases lay between the germline ends. The CDR3 consists of 14 residues.

This clone was counted only a few times. One base away lies a much larger clone, so this may be a sequencing read error. This sample includes further DNA sequences coding for the same CDR3. The chain links TRBV5-6 to TRBJ2-5; D uncertain. Germline lookup yields CDR1 SGHDT and CDR2 YYEEEE. This CDR3 has 11 residues. Trimming stripped 2 bases from V and 3 bases from J, with 2 bases between. CDR3 bases: TGTGCCAGCAGCTTCGAAGAGACCCAGTACTTC. Its protein is CASSFEETQYF.